This TCR beta chain was sequenced for a study of Ad26.COV2.S vaccination and SARS-CoV-2 variants (dated by TCRdb to the early 2020s). Notes on the research overall: Donors in the vaccine arm were drawn from COV1001, a phase I-IIa trial of Ad26.COV2.S in healthy adults that was multicentre, randomized, double-blind and placebo-controlled. Ad26.COV2.S was administered intramuscularly at a dose of 5x10^10 or 1x10^11 viral particles, either as one shot or as two shots given 56 days apart. The specificity and breadth of SARS-CoV-2-reactive T cell receptors after Ad26.COV2.S vaccination were assessed by TCRbeta repertoire sequencing. A total of around 32 samples were included in the TCR-sequenced set, comprising some 20 Ad26.COV2.S vaccine recipients, 5 placebo recipients and 8 SARS-CoV-2 convalescent individuals. Trial participants were randomized into five groups of five: low-dose or high-dose Ad26.COV2.S given once or twice, or placebo on both occasions. Throughout the experiments and outcome assessment, investigators stayed blinded to trial group allocation.

The V and J ends are trimmed by 1 base and 3 bases, leaving 14 bases between them. The cysteine opens and the phenylalanine closes a CDR3 of 16 amino acids. Just CDR3 DNA is preserved here, 48 bases in frame from base 1. Looking up the germline V gene (reference sequence) yields CDR1 WNHNN and CDR2 SYGVQD. A remark on this clone: The target of this receptor is not known. Base qualities are not provided; no much larger clone lies one nucleotide away.

The immunoSEQ Assay was the method used to sequence TCRbeta CDR3 regions. After extraction, genomic DNA underwent amplification by bias-controlled multiplex PCR, followed by high-throughput sequencing. Under the source paper's analysis protocol: To quantify the absolute abundance of every unique TCRbeta CDR3 region, sequences were collapsed and filtered. T cell fraction was estimated by normalization of TCRbeta template counts to usable DNA, with usable DNA being measured through amplification of reference genes present in all nucleated cells. Repertoire TCRs were annotated as SARS-CoV-2-specific by exact matching of V gene, CDR3 amino acid sequence and J gene to a known reactive TCR set. The reference SARS-CoV-2 TCR set was derived from MIRA and filtered for enrichment in COVID-19-positive ImmuneCODE repertoires, a step that removed public or cross-reactive TCRs. Using the MIRA antigens, annotated TCRs were further analysed by specific ORF or by position within an ORF. Breadth was defined as annotated unique rearrangements over total unique productive rearrangements; depth was the summed frequency of those rearrangements. TCR breadth was compared between groups using two-sided Wilcoxon rank-sum tests. Drawn from immuneACCESS, this table holds only the in-frame rearrangements with V and J called that TCRdb kept. Clones are partly lost; checked studies trace under half to an unresolved V gene and leave the rest unexplained. The V and J calls and clone size come from that table; D and trimming were worked out from the DNA. This sample lists some 640,000 clones; about 89% were detected once. Approximately 1.5% of the sample is in the top ten clones.

Explained via the paper, the treatment or condition label denotes: 15 to 20 received Ad26.COV2.S at low or high dose, single or two shots; about 5 received placebo; per-sample allocation not given. For vaccine and placebo recipients, repertoires were sequenced using samples collected on day 63 after the first injection. In Cohort 1b, more than 20 adults aged 18-55 years were enrolled at a single site in Boston, USA, between 29 July and 7 August 2020. As a vaccine, Ad26.COV2.S was a replication-incompetent adenovirus type 26 vector that expressed a prefusion-stabilized SARS-CoV-2 spike protein derived from the original Wuhan strain. The paper as a whole reports these results and caveats: Higher spike-specific TCR breadth was observed in Ad26.COV2.S recipients than in placebo recipients (P = 0.0014). The study lacked the statistical power to compare responses across vaccine doses or regimens. After vaccination, substantial breadth of spike-specific CD8+ and CD4+ T cell responses was reported. The authors noted that total T cell responses may have been underestimated by the TCR breadth and depth analyses. Comparable non-spike TCR breadth was observed between vaccine and placebo recipients, consistent with only spike being contained in the vaccine.

The sequencing used peripheral blood, collected in a trial of Ad26.COV2.S vaccine versus placebo. The sequence is built from TRBV10-1 and TRBJ2-3; TRBD2 is a weak D gene call, 6 bases matching. This clonotype originated in a person between 18 and 59 years old who received the Ad26.COV2.S COVID-19 vaccine or a placebo. The CDR3 in this case is CASSEFRLVGTDTQYF. In nucleotides, the sequence is TGCGCCAGCAGTGAGTTTAGACTAGTCGGGACAGATACGCAGTATTTT.